This T cell receptor beta chain stems from a study of T cells in localized non-small cell lung cancer. Whole-study results and caveats: Uninvolved nearby lung showed the greatest T cell clonality, exceeding that found in tumor. Sequencing covered just one tumor region, so heterogeneity cannot be ruled out. Adjacent lung exhibited a median of around 60 among the 100 most abundant tumor clones.

The repertoire was sequenced with immunoSEQ multiplex PCR; TCRdb's copy has only in-frame clones and lacks some. The table includes around 36,000 clones, 70% to 80% detected once. In the case of this clone: Its antigen remains unidentified.

V dropped 7 bases and J dropped 2; count of bases not matched to a gene: 17. This CDR3 has 18 amino acids. CDR1 is SNHLY and CDR2 is FYNNEI in the germline V gene. The TCR was taken from a woman aged 35-70 years with stage II squamous cell lung carcinoma. The sample consisted of PBMCs, taken before any cancer treatment. J is TRBJ2-3 and V is TRBV2; 8 positions match TRBD2. The CDR3 here is CASKRVGRGERITDTQYF. In DNA, the CDR3 is TGTGCCAGCAAAAGGGTCGGGAGGGGAGAAAGGATCACAGATACGCAGTATTTT.